This T cell receptor beta chain was captured by sequencing in a study of blood T cell repertoires in COVID-19. The wider study: T cells, B-cell-depleted T cells, or PBMCs provided the cDNA or gDNA that served as material.

V was cut by 7 bases and J by 0 bases, with 13 bases left in between. Germline V CDR1 and CDR2: MNHEY, SVGAGI. This CDR3 has 14 residues. This clone occurred once. Per the original methods: Reference gene primer amplification gave estimated nucleated cell counts. Data came from immunoSEQ multiplex PCR; TCRdb stores just in-frame clones and leaves some out. V, J and clone size derive from that table, while D and trimming were established from the DNA sequence. This table has tens of thousands of clones, roughly 80% appearing once. This TCR was recovered from a human donor in a cohort sampled during active COVID-19. This chain uses TRBV6-5 with TRBJ2-7; D may be TRBD1 (6 bases). Sequenced material: peripheral blood. The CDR3 is CASTGRGYSYEQYF. The CDR3 bases are TGTGCCAGCACGGGCAGGGGCTACTCCTACGAGCAGTACTTC.